One sample yielded the 17 T cell receptor beta chains listed below, sequenced in a study of shared clonotypes between healthy human individuals. The protocol was immunoSEQ multiplex PCR, while the TCRdb copy is restricted to in-frame clones and leaves out a portion. The table shows around 500,000 clones, with approximately 80% occurring only once. Sequenced: PBMCs. Receptors originate from a woman aged 40-49 years in good health. Some clones in this sample may be carry-over from other donors' samples.

The rearrangement links TRBV27 to TRBJ2-3, with 10 bases lining up with TRBD2. V lost 0 bases and J lost 8; bases outside the gene matches: 5. The CDR3 totals 15 residues. The germline CDR1 and CDR2 sequences are MNHEY and SMNVEV (reference sequence). The CDR3: CASSLSASGRGTQYF. The CDR3 DNA reads TGTGCCAGCAGTTTATCGGCTAGCGGGAGAGGTACGCAGTATTTT.

With respect to this clone: Given a much more abundant clone one base away, this may be a read error. At the DNA level, this CDR3 is encoded by other sequences in the same sample as well. CDR3 sequence: CASSQVSGQPQHF. Here the CDR3 DNA reads TGCGCCAGCAGCCAAGTATCAGGTCAGCCCCAGCATTTT. This chain joins TRBV4-3 and TRBJ1-5; no clear D. This CDR3 is 13 amino acids long. From germline, CDR1 is LGHNA and CDR2 YSLEER. V was trimmed by 1 base and J by 6 bases, leaving 7 bases between them.

This clone occurred a few times. The chain combines TRBV15 with TRBJ1-2, with D possibly TRBD1 on 6 matching bases. The CDR3 sequence is 14 residues long. Trimming took off 1 base at V and 10 bases at J, with 16 bases between the two ends. In germline, CDR1 is LNHNV, CDR2 YYDKDF (reference sequence). The CDR3 protein is CATSRGERGTPYTF. The CDR3 bases are TGTGCCACCAGCAGAGGGGAGAGGGGGACGCCCTACACCTTC.

This clone has only a few counts. The chain combines TRBV2 with TRBJ2-1, with D possibly TRBD1 on 6 matching bases. The CDR3 is made up of 13 amino acids. Germline assignment: CDR1 SNHLY and CDR2 FYNNEI. Trimming removed 5 bases from V and 9 bases from J, with 14 bases in between. In nucleotides, the CDR3 is TGTGCCAGCAGTTATACAGGGTCGGGTGAGCAGTTCTTC. This translates into CASSYTGSGEQFF. Supplemented by reference TRBV2 and TRBJ2-1, the full variable domain reads EPEVTQTPSHQVTQMGQEVILRCVPISNHLYFYWYRQILGQKVEFLVSFYNNEISEKSEIFDDQFSVERPDGSNFTLKIRSTKLEDSAMYFCASSYTGSGEQFFGPGTRLTVL.

J is TRBJ2-1 and V is TRBV4-1, with 9 bases matching TRBD2. Germline CDR1 is MGHRA and CDR2 is YSYEKL. The CDR3 loop spans 15 amino acids. Losses at the gene ends were 6 bases for V and 6 bases for J; bases not matched to a gene: 9. CDR3 region: CASRLGLAGSNEQFF. DNA for the CDR3: TGCGCCAGCAGACTGGGGCTAGCGGGAAGCAATGAGCAGTTCTTC.

The chain couples TRBV7-2 to TRBJ2-2, with a tentative D call TRBD2 (6 bases). The CDR3 length is 15 residues. V lost 5 bases, J lost 5 bases, and 15 bases lay in between. Per the germline V gene, CDR1 is SGHTA and CDR2 is FQGNSA. CDR3 bases: TGTGCCAGCAGCCCACTCCTCGGGGGTACCGGGGAGCTGTTTTTT. This encodes CASSPLLGGTGELFF.

The chain joins TRBV4-3 to TRBJ2-2; 9 bases line up with TRBD1. Germline V gives CDR1 LGHNA, CDR2 YSLEER. This CDR3 has 16 residues. Unmatched junction bases numbered 8, after V lost 3 bases and J lost 6 bases. The CDR3 DNA reads TGCGCCAGCAGCCAGGGCGACACAGGGGGCCCCGGGGAGCTGTTTTTT. Residues: CASSQGDTGGPGELFF.

This clone was recorded a few times. V is TRBV5-1 and J is TRBJ2-5, with 8 bases fitting TRBD2. Trimming removed 5 bases from V and 2 bases from J; junction bases left unmatched: 5. Germline V CDR1 and CDR2: SGHRS, YFSETQ. The CDR3 has 14 residues. The CDR3 sequence: CASRVTSGQETQYF. The CDR3 DNA sequence: TGCGCCAGCAGAGTAACTAGCGGACAAGAGACCCAGTACTTC.

The V call is TRBV14, the J call TRBJ2-7; 7 nucleotides match TRBD2. Germline V CDR1 and CDR2: SGHDN, FVKESK. This CDR3 region has 17 residues. V dropped 0 bases and J dropped 0; count of bases not matched to a gene: 8. CDR3 nucleotide sequence: TGTGCCAGCAGCCAAGAAGCGGGACGGCTGAGCTCCTACGAGCAGTACTTC. Translated: CASSQEAGRLSSYEQYF.

This rearrangement joins TRBV4-2 to TRBJ2-2, with 7 bases aligning to TRBD1. Germline assignment: CDR1 LGHNA and CDR2 YNFKEQ. The CDR3 spans 16 residues. Unmatched junction bases numbered 11, after V lost 6 bases and J lost 4 bases. The CDR3 here is CASSPEWTGPTGELFF. The CDR3 region has the DNA TGTGCCAGCAGTCCCGAGTGGACAGGTCCCACCGGGGAGCTGTTTTTT.

V usage is TRBV28 and J usage is TRBJ1-1; TRBD1 might be the D (6 bases). Per germline, CDR1 MDHEN and CDR2 SYDVKM. The CDR3 is 14 amino acids. V shed 6 bases and J shed 5 bases, with 16 bases lying between them. The DNA for the CDR3 is TGTGCCAGCAGGGTCAGGGGTTACTGGACTGAAGCTTTCTTT. Translated: CASRVRGYWTEAFF.

The chain joins TRBV19 to TRBJ1-2; 7 positions match TRBD1. Germline CDR1 LNHDA, CDR2 SQIVND (reference sequence). After removal of 5 bases from V and 4 bases from J, the junction contained 7 bases not matched to a gene. CDR3 length: 14 amino acids. CDR3: CASSPPGQPYGYTF. CDR3 nucleotides: TGTGCCAGTAGTCCCCCGGGACAGCCCTATGGCTACACCTTC.

This clone has more than one count but fewer than ten. The chain has TRBV15 and TRBJ2-1, with 11 bases matching TRBD2. CDR1 is LNHNV and CDR2 is YYDKDF in the germline V gene (reference sequence). The CDR3 is made up of 15 amino acids. The J segment lost 10 bases and the V segment lost 3 bases, leaving 8 bases of the junction unmatched. The CDR3 spells CATSRGLAADREQFF. The CDR3 coding sequence is TGTGCCACCAGCAGGGGACTAGCGGCAGACAGGGAGCAGTTCTTC.

The chain employs TRBV7-2 and TRBJ2-7; possibly TRBD1 or TRBD2 for D (5 bases each). The CDR3 spans 14 residues. Between the trimmed V and J ends, which lost 2 bases and 4 bases, there was a span of 12 bases. Germline assignment: CDR1 SGHTA and CDR2 FQGNSA. CDR3 loop: CASSLLGDVYEQYF. In DNA form, the CDR3 reads TGTGCCAGCAGCTTATTAGGGGACGTATACGAGCAGTACTTC. Full variable domain (outside the CDR3, taken from reference TRBV7-2 and TRBJ2-7): GAGVSQSPSNKVTEKGKDVELRCDPISGHTALYWYRQSLGQGLEFLIYFQGNSAPDKSGLPSDRFSAERTGGSVSTLTIQRTQQEDSAVYLCASSLLGDVYEQYFGPGTRLTVT.

This chain uses TRBV2 with TRBJ2-3; 9 bases map to TRBD1. Germline CDR1 SNHLY, CDR2 FYNNEI. J lost 5 bases, V lost 6 bases, and 6 bases had no gene match. The length of the CDR3 is 14 residues. This CDR3 reads CASRADRGRDTQYF. The CDR3 coding sequence is TGTGCCAGCAGGGCGGACAGGGGAAGAGATACGCAGTATTTT.

The chain couples TRBV6-6 to TRBJ2-7; no clear D. CDR3 length: 14 amino acids. The germline V gene encodes CDR1 MNHNY and CDR2 SVGAGI (reference sequence). Trimming removed 2 bases at V and 6 bases at J, with 14 bases between. CDR3 region: CASSYGSIGFEQYF. Here the CDR3 DNA reads TGTGCCAGCAGTTACGGCAGTATTGGGTTCGAGCAGTACTTC.

This clone came up once. The chain joins TRBV5-1 to TRBJ2-1; perhaps D is TRBD1 or TRBD2 (5 bases each). Germline V CDR1 and CDR2: SGHRS, YFSETQ. Trimming took off 4 bases at V and 12 bases at J, with 20 bases between the two ends. The CDR3 runs to 14 residues. The CDR3 sequence is CASSPGTPAPPQFF. The DNA for the CDR3 is TGCGCCAGCAGCCCCGGGACCCCCGCCCCCCCGCAGTTCTTC.